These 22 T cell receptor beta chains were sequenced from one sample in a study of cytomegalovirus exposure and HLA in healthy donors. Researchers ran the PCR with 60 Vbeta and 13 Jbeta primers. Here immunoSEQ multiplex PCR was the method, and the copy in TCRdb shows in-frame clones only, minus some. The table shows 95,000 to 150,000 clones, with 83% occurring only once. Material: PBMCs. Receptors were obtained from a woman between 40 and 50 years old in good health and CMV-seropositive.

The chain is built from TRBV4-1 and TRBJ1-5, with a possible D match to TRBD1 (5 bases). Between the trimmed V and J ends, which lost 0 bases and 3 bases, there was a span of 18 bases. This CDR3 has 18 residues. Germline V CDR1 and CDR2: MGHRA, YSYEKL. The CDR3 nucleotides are TGCGCCAGCAGCCAAGATCAGTGGACAAATTGGAACAATCAGCCCCAGCATTTT. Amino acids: CASSQDQWTNWNNQPQHF.

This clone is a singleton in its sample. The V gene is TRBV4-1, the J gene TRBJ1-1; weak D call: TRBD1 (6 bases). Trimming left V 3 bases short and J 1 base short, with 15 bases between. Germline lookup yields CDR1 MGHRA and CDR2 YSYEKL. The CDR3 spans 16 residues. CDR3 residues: CASSHMIQGKNTEAFF. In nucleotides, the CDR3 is TGCGCCAGCAGCCACATGATACAGGGCAAGAACACTGAAGCTTTCTTT.

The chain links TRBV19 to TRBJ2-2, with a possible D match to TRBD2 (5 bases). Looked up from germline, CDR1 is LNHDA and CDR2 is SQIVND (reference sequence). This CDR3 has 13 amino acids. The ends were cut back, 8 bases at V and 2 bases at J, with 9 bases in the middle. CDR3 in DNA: TGTGCCAGTGGAGGAGCAAACACCGGGGAGCTGTTTTTT. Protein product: CASGGANTGELFF.

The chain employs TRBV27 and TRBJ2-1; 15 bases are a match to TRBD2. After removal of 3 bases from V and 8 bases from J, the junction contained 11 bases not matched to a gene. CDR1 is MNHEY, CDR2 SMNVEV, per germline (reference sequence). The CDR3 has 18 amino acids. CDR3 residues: CASSFRAMGLAGGDEQFF. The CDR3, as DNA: TGTGCCAGCAGTTTCAGGGCTATGGGACTAGCGGGAGGAGATGAGCAGTTCTTC.

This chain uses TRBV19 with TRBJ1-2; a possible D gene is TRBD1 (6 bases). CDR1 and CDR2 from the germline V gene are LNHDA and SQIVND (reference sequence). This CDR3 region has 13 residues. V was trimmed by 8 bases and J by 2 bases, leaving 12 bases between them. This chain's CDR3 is CASAQGRNYGYTF. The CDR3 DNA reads TGTGCCAGTGCCCAGGGGCGCAACTATGGCTACACCTTC.

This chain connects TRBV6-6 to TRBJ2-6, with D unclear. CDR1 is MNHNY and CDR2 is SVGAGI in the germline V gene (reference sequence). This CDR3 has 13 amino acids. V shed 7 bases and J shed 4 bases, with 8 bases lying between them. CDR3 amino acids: CASTTRGANVLTF. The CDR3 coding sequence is TGTGCCAGCACCACCCGGGGGGCCAACGTCCTGACTTTC.

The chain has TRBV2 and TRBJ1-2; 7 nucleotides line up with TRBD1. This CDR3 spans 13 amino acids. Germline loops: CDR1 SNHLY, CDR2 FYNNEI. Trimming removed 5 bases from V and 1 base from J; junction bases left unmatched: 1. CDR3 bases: TGTGCCAGCAGTAGGGACAGTAACTATGGCTACACCTTC. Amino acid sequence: CASSRDSNYGYTF.

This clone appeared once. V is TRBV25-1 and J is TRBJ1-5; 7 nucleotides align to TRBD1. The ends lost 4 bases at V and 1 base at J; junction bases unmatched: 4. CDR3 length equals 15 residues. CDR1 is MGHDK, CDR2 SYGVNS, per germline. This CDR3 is CASSGTGASNQPQHF. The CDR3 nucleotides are TGTGCCAGCAGTGGTACAGGGGCGAGCAATCAGCCCCAGCATTTT.

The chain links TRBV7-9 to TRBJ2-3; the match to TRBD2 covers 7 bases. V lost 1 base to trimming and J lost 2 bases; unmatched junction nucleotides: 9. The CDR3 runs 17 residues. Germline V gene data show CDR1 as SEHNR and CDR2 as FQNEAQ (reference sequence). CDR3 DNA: TGTGCCAGCAGCTTAGGTGAACCTAGCGGACTCACAGATACGCAGTATTTT. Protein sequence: CASSLGEPSGLTDTQYF.

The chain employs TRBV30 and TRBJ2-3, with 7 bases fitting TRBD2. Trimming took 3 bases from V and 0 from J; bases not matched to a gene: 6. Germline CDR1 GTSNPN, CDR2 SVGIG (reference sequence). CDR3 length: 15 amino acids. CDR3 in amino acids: CAWSPRLASTDTQYF. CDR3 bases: TGTGCCTGGAGCCCGAGACTAGCTAGCACAGATACGCAGTATTTT.

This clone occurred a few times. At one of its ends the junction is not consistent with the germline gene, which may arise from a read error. CDR3 protein: CASSYREHNGELFF. The CDR3, as DNA: TGTGCTAGCAGCTACAGGGAGCATAACGGGGAGCTGTTTTTT. This rearrangement joins TRBV7-7 to TRBJ2-2, with D tentatively TRBD1 (6 bases). Germline V lookup: CDR1 SSHAT, CDR2 FNYEAQ (reference sequence). CDR3 length: 14 residues.

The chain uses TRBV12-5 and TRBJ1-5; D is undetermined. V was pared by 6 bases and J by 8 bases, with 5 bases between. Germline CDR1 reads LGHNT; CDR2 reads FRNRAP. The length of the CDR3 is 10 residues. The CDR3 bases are TGTGCTAGTGGCCTCGAGCCCCAGCATTTT. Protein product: CASGLEPQHF.

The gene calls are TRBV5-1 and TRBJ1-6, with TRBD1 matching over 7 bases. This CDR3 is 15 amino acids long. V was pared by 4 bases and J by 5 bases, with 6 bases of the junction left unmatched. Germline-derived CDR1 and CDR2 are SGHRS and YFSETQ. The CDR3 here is CASSNRQGHNSPLHF. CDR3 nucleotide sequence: TGCGCCAGCAGCAATAGACAGGGACATAATTCACCCCTCCACTTT. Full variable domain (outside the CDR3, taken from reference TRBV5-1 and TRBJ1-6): KAGVTQTPRYLIKTRGQQVTLSCSPISGHRSVSWYQQTPGQGLQFLFEYFSETQRNKGNFPGRFSGRQFSNSRSEMNVSTLELGDSALYLCASSNRQGHNSPLHFGNGTRLTVT.

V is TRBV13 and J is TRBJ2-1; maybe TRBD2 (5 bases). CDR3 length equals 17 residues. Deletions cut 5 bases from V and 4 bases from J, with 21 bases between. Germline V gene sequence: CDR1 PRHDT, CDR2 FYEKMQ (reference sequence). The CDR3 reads CASSLDGLNKPYNEQFF. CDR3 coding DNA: TGTGCCAGCAGCCTCGACGGACTTAACAAACCTTACAATGAGCAGTTCTTC.

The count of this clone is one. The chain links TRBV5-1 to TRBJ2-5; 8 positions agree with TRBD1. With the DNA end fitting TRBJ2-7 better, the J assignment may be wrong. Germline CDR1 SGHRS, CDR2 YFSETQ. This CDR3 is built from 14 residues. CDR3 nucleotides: TGCGCCAGCAGCTCGGACAGGGAAATCAGCGAGCAGTACTTC. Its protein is CASSSDREISEQYF.

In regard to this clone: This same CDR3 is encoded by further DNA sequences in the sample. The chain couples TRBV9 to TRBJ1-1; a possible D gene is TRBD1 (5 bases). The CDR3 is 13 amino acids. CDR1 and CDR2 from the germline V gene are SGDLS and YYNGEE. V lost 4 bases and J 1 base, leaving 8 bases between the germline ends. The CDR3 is CASSPGQNTEAFF. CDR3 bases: TGTGCCAGCAGCCCAGGACAGAACACTGAAGCTTTCTTT. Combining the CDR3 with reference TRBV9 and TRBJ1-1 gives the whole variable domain DSGVTQTPKHLITATGQRVTLRCSPRSGDLSVYWYQQSLDQGLQFLIQYYNGEERAKGNILERFSAQQFPDLHSELNLSSLELGDSALYFCASSPGQNTEAFFGQGTRLTVV.

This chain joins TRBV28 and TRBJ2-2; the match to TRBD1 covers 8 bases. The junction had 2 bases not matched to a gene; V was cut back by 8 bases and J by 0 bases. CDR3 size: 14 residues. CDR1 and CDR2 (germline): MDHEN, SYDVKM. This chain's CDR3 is CASRTGTNTGELFF. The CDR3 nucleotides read TGTGCCAGCCGGACAGGGACGAACACCGGGGAGCTGTTTTTT.

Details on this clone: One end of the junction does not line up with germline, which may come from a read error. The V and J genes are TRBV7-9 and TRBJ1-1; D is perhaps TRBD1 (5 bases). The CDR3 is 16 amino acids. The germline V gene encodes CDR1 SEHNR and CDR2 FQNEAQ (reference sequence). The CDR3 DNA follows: TGTTCCAGCAGCTTTAGGGACGGACTATTGAACACTGAAGCTTTCTTT. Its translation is CSSSFRDGLLNTEAFF.

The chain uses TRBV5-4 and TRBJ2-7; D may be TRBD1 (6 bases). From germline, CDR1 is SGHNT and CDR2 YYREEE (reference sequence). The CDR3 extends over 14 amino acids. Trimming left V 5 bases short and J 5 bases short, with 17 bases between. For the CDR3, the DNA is TGTGCCAGCAGTCAATCGGACGAGGGGGACGAGCAGTACTTC. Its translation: CASSQSDEGDEQYF.

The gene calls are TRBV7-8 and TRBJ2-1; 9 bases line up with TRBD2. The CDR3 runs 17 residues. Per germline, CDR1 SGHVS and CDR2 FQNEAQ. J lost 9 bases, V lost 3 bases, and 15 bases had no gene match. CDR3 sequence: CASSFLGAGGHRPEQFF. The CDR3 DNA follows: TGTGCCAGCAGCTTTTTGGGAGCGGGAGGCCACAGACCTGAGCAGTTCTTC.

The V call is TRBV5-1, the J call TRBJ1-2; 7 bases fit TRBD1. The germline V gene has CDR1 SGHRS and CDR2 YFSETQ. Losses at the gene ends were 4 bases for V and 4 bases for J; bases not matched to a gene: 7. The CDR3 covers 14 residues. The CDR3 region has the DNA TGCGCCAGCAGCCCGGGACAGCTTTTCTATGGCTACACCTTC. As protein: CASSPGQLFYGYTF.

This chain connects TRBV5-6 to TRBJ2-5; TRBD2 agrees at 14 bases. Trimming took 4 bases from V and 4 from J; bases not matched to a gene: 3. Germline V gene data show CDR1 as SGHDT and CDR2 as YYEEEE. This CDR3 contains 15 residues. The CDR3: CASSAGLAGGETQYF. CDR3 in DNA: TGTGCCAGCAGCGCAGGACTAGCGGGAGGAGAGACCCAGTACTTC.